This TCR beta chain was profiled in a study of T cell responses to AZD1222 COVID-19 vaccine (dated by TCRdb to the early 2020s). For the study in its entirety: A total of under 250 trial participants underwent TCR sequencing, of whom 200 to 220 had received two doses of AZD1222 and some 25 had received two doses of the MenACWY control vaccine. Trial participants were enrolled into age subgroups of 18-55, 56-69 and 70-plus years, which contained around 150, 29 and 61 TCR-sequenced participants, respectively. The full study reports these points: Conclusions about previously exposed vaccinees are limited, since just five or six AZD1222 recipients were seropositive for SARS-CoV-2 at baseline. After two AZD1222 doses, both the breadth and the depth of spike-specific TCRs were significantly higher than at day 0 and than in MenACWY recipients. The 56-69-year group was small, and its depth increase did not reach significance, likely because of low power. Because no samples from the day 14 peak response were available, repertoires could be characterized only after the peak T cell response. Participants were mostly white British, with more females than males. The authors suggested clonal diversity may have been underestimated. Epitopes outside the regions mutated in the B.1.351 and B.1.1.7 variants were reportedly recognized by nearly half of the unique spike-specific TCRs. The whole spike protein was spanned by vaccine-associated CD4 TCRs, and dominant responses were seen in regions 160-218 and 743-854.

On this clone: Its antigen specificity is not known. One base away there is no much larger clone; base qualities are not given.

The CDR3 contains 13 residues, cysteine and phenylalanine counted. Only CDR3 DNA is held: 39 bases, read in frame from base 1. The germline V end is reduced by 0 bases and the J end by 6 bases; junction bases left unmatched: 1. Sequences MGHRA (CDR1) and YSYEKL (CDR2) are obtained from the germline V gene. According to the study, the label for this sample's time point signals: baseline before first vaccination. The treatment or condition label on this specimen signifies: meningococcal conjugate vaccine given as trial control. Vaccinee samples came from UK trials COV001 and COV002, including a single-blind randomized controlled phase 2/3 trial of AZD1222 (ChAdOx1 nCoV-19) in healthy adults. For TCRbeta chain sequencing, PBMC samples from trial participants were taken at day 0 and at day 28 after the second dose. The CDR3 regions of human TCRbeta chains were analyzed by immunosequencing. On the study's bioinformatics: Repertoire TCRs were matched against a reference library of SARS-CoV-2-specific TCRs generated with the MIRA antigen-specificity platform. Breadth was defined as the fraction of unique TCRs that were SARS-CoV-2-associated. Depth was defined as the fraction of total T cells that were SARS-CoV-2-associated. Using the MIRA data, each spike-specific TCR was mapped to the spike region that the TCR reacts to and placed in a CD4 or CD8 class. Log10-transformed breadth and depth values were compared by one-way ANOVA with Sidak's multiple comparisons tests. TCRdb took over this immuneACCESS table, retaining in-frame rearrangements with V and J assigned. Such tables are incomplete; in checked studies, under half of the missing clones stem from an unresolved V gene, and the remainder is unexplained. V and J calls plus clone size are reproduced from that table; the DNA served to infer D and trimming. Across this sample there are about 110,000 clones, with around nine tenths seen only once. Approximately 3% of the sample is taken by the ten largest.

This material consisted of peripheral blood, taken on day 0 of MenACWY control vaccination. The TCR sequence derives from an adult in good health. This sequence uses TRBV4-1 and TRBJ2-7, with 8 bases matching TRBD1. The CDR3 here reads CASSQETGVEQYF. The nucleotides are TGCGCCAGCAGCCAAGAGACAGGGGTCGAGCAGTACTTC.